This T cell receptor (beta chain) came from a study of cytomegalovirus exposure and HLA in healthy donors. In the study overall: It was reported in a later analysis that the same platform had been used for the 100 to 150 validation repertoires as for the approximately 700 first-cohort repertoires.

The CDR3 length is 14 residues. Germline V gene data show CDR1 as MDHEN and CDR2 as SYDVKM. The V end was cut by 10 bases, the J end by 11 bases, with 21 bases between. Concerning this clone: The antigen remains undetermined.

Regarding the study as a whole: Reportedly, cytomegalovirus status was diagnosed with high sensitivity and specificity. Associated with cytomegalovirus, according to the listing, were around 170 TCR beta chains. The finding came from a later analysis; first-cohort TCR clusters tended to co-occur in the roughly 120 validation repertoires.

Assay used: immunoSEQ multiplex PCR; TCRdb lists only in-frame clones, some missing. The sample shows about 56,000 clones, 93% of them seen only once. V usage is TRBV28 and J usage is TRBJ1-6, with D possibly being TRBD1 (5 bases). The source of this sequence is a woman aged 18-30 years in good health and CMV-seropositive. Sequencing input: PBMCs. The DNA of the CDR3 is TGTGCCATCAGACCTTCAGGGCCTCTGGCACCCCTCCACTTT. This encodes CAIRPSGPLAPLHF.